The text below deals with one TCR beta chain. The junction shows a germline mismatch at one end, possibly a read error. A second PCR, run for about 7 to 11 cycles, used a sample-barcoded 5' primer plus a J-beta primer mix. Each CDR3 protein is one row after TCRdb ran MiXCR on the 5' RACE reads. Of 850,000 to 1,300,000 distinct CDR3 sequences in the sample, 40% to 50% are singletons; the top ten hold approximately 20%. The data belong to a study of blood T cells in healthy people across ages. The CDR3 totals 13 residues. Germline loops: CDR1 MGHRA, CDR2 YSYEKL. This chain links TRBV4-1 with TRBJ2-7, with a possible D match to TRBD1 (6 bases). The source of this sequence is a woman between 55 and 75 years old in good health. The sequenced material came from blood. The CDR3 reads CASRETGSYKQYF. For the CDR3, the DNA is TGCGCCAGCAGAGAAACAGGGTCCTACAAGCAGTACTTC.